This section outlines one TCR beta chain sequence together with its context. Its target is unknown. This sample was taken from a study of T cell repertoires in cytomegalovirus infection. Study context: Both CMV infection and a matching HLA type were indicated by public TCR beta signatures.

Study findings and constraints: The cumulative frequency of public TCR beta families distinguished individuals who carried CMV together with the relevant HLA. HLA-C-restricted CMV-specific TCR beta clonotypes were dominant in the ex vivo response.

Germline CDR1 reads DFQATT; CDR2 reads SNEGSKA (reference sequence). This CDR3 region has 13 residues. Unmatched junction bases numbered 6, after V lost 1 base and J lost 7 bases. TCRdb processed the reads anew with MiXCR; each CDR3 protein has one entry. The sample contains fewer than 550,000 distinct CDR3 sequences, about 17% of which appear only once. The sample was CD8+ T cells from PBMCs. This TCR derives from a human donor in good health (CMV status not recorded). Some clones in this sample may be carry-over from other donors' samples. This chain joins TRBV20-1 and TRBJ2-7; 8 bases map to TRBD1. As DNA, the CDR3 is TGCAGTGCTAGAGCCCCAGGGGGCTGGGAGCAGTACTTC. Translating gives CSARAPGGWEQYF.